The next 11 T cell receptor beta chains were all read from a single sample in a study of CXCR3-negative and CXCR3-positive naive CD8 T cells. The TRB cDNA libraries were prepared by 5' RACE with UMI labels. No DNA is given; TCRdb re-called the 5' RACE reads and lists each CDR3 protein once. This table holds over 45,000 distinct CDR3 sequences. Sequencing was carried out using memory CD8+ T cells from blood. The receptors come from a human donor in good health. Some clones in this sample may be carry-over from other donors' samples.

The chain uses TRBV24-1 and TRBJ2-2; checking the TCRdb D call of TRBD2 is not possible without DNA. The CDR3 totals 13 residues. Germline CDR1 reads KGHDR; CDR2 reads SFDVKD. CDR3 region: CASAGGGTGELFF.

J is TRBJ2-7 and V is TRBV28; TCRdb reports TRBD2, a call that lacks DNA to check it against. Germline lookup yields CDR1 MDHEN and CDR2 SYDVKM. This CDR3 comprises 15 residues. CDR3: CASSFAETIQNEQYF.

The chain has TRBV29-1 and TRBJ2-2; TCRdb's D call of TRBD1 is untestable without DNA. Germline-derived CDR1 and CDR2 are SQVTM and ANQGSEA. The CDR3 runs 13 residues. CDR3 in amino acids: CSVFGGFPGELFF.

The CDR3 here is CASSDGHPHAGGTYEQYF. The chain uses TRBV10-1 and TRBJ2-7; TCRdb outputs TRBD1, but without DNA this stays unchecked. Germline V gene data show CDR1 as WNHNN and CDR2 as SYGVQD (reference sequence). The CDR3 has 18 residues.

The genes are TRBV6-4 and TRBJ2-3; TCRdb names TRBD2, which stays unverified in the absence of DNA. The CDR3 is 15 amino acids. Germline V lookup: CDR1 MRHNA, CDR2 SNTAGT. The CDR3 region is CASSDTSGGADTQYF.

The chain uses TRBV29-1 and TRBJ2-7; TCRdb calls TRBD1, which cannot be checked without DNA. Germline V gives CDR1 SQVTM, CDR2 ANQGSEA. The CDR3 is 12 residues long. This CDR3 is CSGLQGAYEQYF.

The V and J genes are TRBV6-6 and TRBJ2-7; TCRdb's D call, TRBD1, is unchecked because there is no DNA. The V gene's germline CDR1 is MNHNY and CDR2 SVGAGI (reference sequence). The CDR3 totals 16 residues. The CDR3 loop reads CASSYTLQRTVYEQYF.

The CDR3 spells CASSSEPKNTEAFF. The chain carries TRBV27 and TRBJ1-1. The CDR3 consists of 14 residues. Germline V gives CDR1 MNHEY, CDR2 SMNVEV (reference sequence).

The CDR3 sequence: CASRPQVLETQYF. J is TRBJ2-5 and V is TRBV2; TCRdb names TRBD1, which stays unverified in the absence of DNA. The CDR3 loop spans 13 amino acids. The germline V gene encodes CDR1 SNHLY and CDR2 FYNNEI. Looking up the rest from reference TRBV2 and TRBJ2-5 gives the full variable domain: EPEVTQTPSHQVTQMGQEVILRCVPISNHLYFYWYRQILGQKVEFLVSFYNNEISEKSEIFDDQFSVERPDGSNFTLKIRSTKLEDSAMYFCASRPQVLETQYFGPGTRLLVL.

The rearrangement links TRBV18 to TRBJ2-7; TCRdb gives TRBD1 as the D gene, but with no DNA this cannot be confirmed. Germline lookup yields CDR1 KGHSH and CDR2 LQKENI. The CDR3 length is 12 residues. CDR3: CASSEKGYEQYF.

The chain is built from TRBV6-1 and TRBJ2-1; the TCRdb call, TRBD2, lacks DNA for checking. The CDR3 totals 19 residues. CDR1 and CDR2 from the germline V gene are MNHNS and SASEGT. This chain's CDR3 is CASREGTSGDISSYNEQFF.